These 3 T cell receptor beta chains came from one sample sequenced in a study of blood T cell repertoires in COVID-19. Assay: immunoSEQ multiplex PCR; the TCRdb copy retains only in-frame clones and omits some. The table lists approximately 150,000 clones, 84% of them singletons. The material sequenced was PBMCs or T cells enriched from blood (not recorded which). These receptors were obtained from a middle-aged man with acute COVID-19.

This chain uses TRBV23-1 with TRBJ2-5; 12 bases fit TRBD2. TRBV23-1 is an open reading frame, and its role is uncertain. CDR3 length: 16 amino acids. V lost 0 bases to trimming and J lost 4 bases; unmatched junction nucleotides: 3. CDR3 residues: CASSQSTSGGGETQYF. The CDR3 nucleotides are TGCGCCAGCAGTCAATCGACTAGCGGGGGCGGAGAGACCCAGTACTTC.

The V and J genes are TRBV9 and TRBJ2-5, with 16 bases identical to TRBD2. V shed 4 bases, J shed 5 bases, and the junction held 8 bases outside the gene matches. Looked up from germline, CDR1 is SGDLS and CDR2 is YYNGEE. The length of the CDR3 is 17 residues. The CDR3 nucleotides are TGTGCCAGCAGCCTGGGACTAGCGGGGGGGCTTGGTGAGACCCAGTACTTC. Translating it yields CASSLGLAGGLGETQYF.

The CDR3 sequence: CASIPLWEGTDTQYF. The CDR3, as DNA: TGTGCCAGCATCCCACTTTGGGAGGGGACAGATACGCAGTATTTT. The rearrangement links TRBV5-8 to TRBJ2-3, with 7 bases fitting TRBD2. This CDR3 comprises 15 residues. V lost 6 bases and J lost 3; bases outside the gene matches: 10. The germline CDR1 and CDR2 sequences are SGHTS and YDEGEE.